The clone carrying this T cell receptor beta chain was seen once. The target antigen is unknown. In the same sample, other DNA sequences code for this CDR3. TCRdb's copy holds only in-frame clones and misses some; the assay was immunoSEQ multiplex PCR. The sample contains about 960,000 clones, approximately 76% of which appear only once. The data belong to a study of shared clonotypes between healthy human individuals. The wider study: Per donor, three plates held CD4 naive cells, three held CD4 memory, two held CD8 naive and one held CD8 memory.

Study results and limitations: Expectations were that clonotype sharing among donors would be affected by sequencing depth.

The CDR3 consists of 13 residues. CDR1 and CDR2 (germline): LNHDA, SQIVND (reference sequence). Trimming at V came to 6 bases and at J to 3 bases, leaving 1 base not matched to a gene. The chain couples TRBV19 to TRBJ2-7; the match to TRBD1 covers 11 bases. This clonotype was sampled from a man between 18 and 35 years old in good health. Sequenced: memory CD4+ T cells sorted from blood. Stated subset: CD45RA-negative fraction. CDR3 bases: TGTGCCAGTAGCGGGACAGGGGGCTACGAGCAGTACTTC. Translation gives CASSGTGGYEQYF.